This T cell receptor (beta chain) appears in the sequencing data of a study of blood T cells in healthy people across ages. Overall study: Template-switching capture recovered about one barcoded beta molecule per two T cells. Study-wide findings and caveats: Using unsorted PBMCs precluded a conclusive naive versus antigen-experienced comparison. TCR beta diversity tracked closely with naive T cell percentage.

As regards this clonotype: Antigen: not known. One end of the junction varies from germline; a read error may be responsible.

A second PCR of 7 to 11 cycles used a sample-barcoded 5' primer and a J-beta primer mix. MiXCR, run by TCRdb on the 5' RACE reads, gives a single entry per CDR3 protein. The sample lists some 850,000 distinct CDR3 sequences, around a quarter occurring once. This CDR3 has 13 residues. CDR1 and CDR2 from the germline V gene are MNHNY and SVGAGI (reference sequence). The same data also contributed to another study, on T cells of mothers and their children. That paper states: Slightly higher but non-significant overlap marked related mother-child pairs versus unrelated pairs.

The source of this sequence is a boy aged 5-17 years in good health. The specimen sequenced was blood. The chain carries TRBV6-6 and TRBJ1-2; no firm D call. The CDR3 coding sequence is TGTGCCGGCAGTTACGCGCTTGGCGATGGCTACACCTTC. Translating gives CAGSYALGDGYTF.